The 12 T cell receptor beta chains reported below all come from one sample, sequenced in a study of blood T cell repertoires in COVID-19. Assay used: immunoSEQ multiplex PCR; TCRdb lists only in-frame clones, some missing. The sample includes under 150,000 clones, over 70% of them seen just once. The specimen was peripheral blood. The receptors shown here come from a man aged 45 to 65 with active or convalescent COVID-19.

The J gene is TRBJ1-2, the V gene TRBV15, with 8 positions matching TRBD1. J was trimmed by 9 bases and V by 1 base; bases with no gene match: 10. The germline V gene has CDR1 LNHNV and CDR2 YYDKDF (reference sequence). The CDR3 runs 15 residues. The CDR3 bases are TGTGCCACCAGCAGAGCCCGGACAGGGACGATTAGCTACACCTTC. This translates into CATSRARTGTISYTF. Using reference TRBV15 and TRBJ1-2 for the parts outside the CDR3, the full variable domain is DAMVIQNPRYQVTQFGKPVTLSCSQTLNHNVMYWYQQKSSQAPKLLFHYYDKDFNNEADTPDNFQSRRPNTSFCFLDIRSPGLGDTAMYLCATSRARTGTISYTFGSGTRLTVV.

This clone was seen only a few times. An end of the junction does not agree with germline; a read error may underlie this. V and J are TRBV2 and TRBJ2-1, with a weak D call TRBD2 (5 bases). This CDR3 region has 15 residues. Germline values: CDR1 SNHLY, CDR2 FYNNEI. DNA for the CDR3: TGTGCCAGCAGTGAAGGGTTTGCTAGCTACGATGAGCAGTTCTTC. Residues: CASSEGFASYDEQFF.

The gene calls are TRBV19 and TRBJ1-3, with D perhaps matching TRBD1 (6 bases). The germline V and J ends were trimmed by 5 bases and 7 bases, with 12 bases remaining between them. The CDR3 contains 13 residues. Germline V lookup: CDR1 LNHDA, CDR2 SQIVND (reference sequence). CDR3: CASSLQGRNTIYF. The CDR3 region has the DNA TGTGCCAGTAGTCTACAGGGTCGGAACACCATATATTTT. The full variable domain, completed using reference TRBV19 and TRBJ1-3, is DGGITQSPKYLFRKEGQNVTLSCEQNLNHDAMYWYRQDPGQGLRLIYYSQIVNDFQKGDIAEGYSVSREKKESFPLTVTSAQKNPTAFYLCASSLQGRNTIYFGEGSWLTVV.

This clone was found once. This rearrangement joins TRBV2 to TRBJ2-1; tentatively, D is TRBD1 (6 bases). The germline gives CDR1 SNHLY, CDR2 FYNNEI. The ends were cut back, 2 bases at V and 3 bases at J, with 17 bases in the middle. The CDR3 loop spans 17 amino acids. The CDR3 DNA follows: TGTGCCAGCAGTGAAATTCAAGGGGGAGTGTTCTACAATGAGCAGTTCTTC. Translation: CASSEIQGGVFYNEQFF. The full variable domain, in which reference TRBV2 and TRBJ2-1 provide the parts outside the CDR3, is EPEVTQTPSHQVTQMGQEVILRCVPISNHLYFYWYRQILGQKVEFLVSFYNNEISEKSEIFDDQFSVERPDGSNFTLKIRSTKLEDSAMYFCASSEIQGGVFYNEQFFGPGTRLTVL.

The chain has TRBV7-2 and TRBJ2-5; no reliable D call. Trimming cost V 1 base and J 4 bases, with 7 bases left between them. CDR3 length: 13 residues. CDR1 is SGHTA, CDR2 FQGNSA, per germline. CDR3 DNA: TGTGCCAGCAGCTTAGGACGGGTAGAGACCCAGTACTTC. Its translation: CASSLGRVETQYF.

The chain has TRBV7-3 and TRBJ2-3; D is perhaps TRBD2 (5 bases). Germline V gene lookup returns CDR1 SGHTA and CDR2 FQGTGA. V lost 4 bases and J 6 bases, leaving 17 bases between the germline ends. The CDR3 consists of 15 residues. The CDR3 bases are TGTGCCAGCAGCTACGATCGGGGTCCGCCGGATACGCAGTATTTT. Its protein is CASSYDRGPPDTQYF.

This clone was recorded a few times. The chain has TRBV7-3 and TRBJ1-6, with D possibly TRBD1 on 5 matching bases. Between the trimmed V and J ends, which lost 1 base and 5 bases, there was a span of 9 bases. This CDR3 has 15 residues. Per the germline V gene, CDR1 is SGHTA and CDR2 is FQGTGA. CDR3 region: CASSLNGADNSPLHF. CDR3 sequence (DNA): TGTGCCAGCAGCTTAAATGGGGCGGATAATTCACCCCTCCACTTT.

This chain links TRBV25-1 with TRBJ2-3; possibly TRBD1 for D (5 bases). The V gene's germline CDR1 is MGHDK and CDR2 SYGVNS. CDR3 length: 14 residues. Trimming took off 0 bases at V and 6 bases at J, with 10 bases between the two ends. CDR3 loop: CASSEYGAPDTQYF. The CDR3 DNA sequence: TGTGCCAGCAGTGAATATGGGGCTCCTGATACGCAGTATTTT.

The chain uses TRBV4-2 and TRBJ2-3; 9 bases match TRBD2. J was trimmed by 3 bases and V by 4 bases; bases with no gene match: 11. The CDR3 is 17 amino acids. CDR1 is LGHNA, CDR2 YNFKEQ, per germline. The CDR3 nucleotides are TGTGCCAGCAGCCCTGGGACTAGCCCTTGGGTGACAGATACGCAGTATTTT. Its translation is CASSPGTSPWVTDTQYF.

This clone was counted once. The genes are TRBV30 and TRBJ1-5, with 9 bases fitting TRBD1. Germline V gives CDR1 GTSNPN, CDR2 SVGIG (reference sequence). Trimming cost V 6 bases and J 6 bases; bases outside gene matches: 6. The CDR3 contains 13 residues. CDR3 bases: TGTGCCTGTAAACAGGGGGCCGCTCAGCCCCAGCATTTT. It codes for CACKQGAAQPQHF.

This chain's CDR3 is CASSLTGTSGISNRDTQYF. CDR3 coding DNA: TGTGCCAGCAGCTTAACGGGAACTAGCGGGATCTCGAACCGGGATACGCAGTATTTT. The chain recombines TRBV7-3 with TRBJ2-3; TRBD2 aligns across 10 bases. The V segment lost 0 bases and the J segment 6 bases; nucleotides outside the gene matches: 15. The CDR3 extends over 19 amino acids. Germline V gene data show CDR1 as SGHTA and CDR2 as FQGTGA. The full variable domain, rest sourced from reference TRBV7-3 and TRBJ2-3, is GAGVSQTPSNKVTEKGKYVELRCDPISGHTALYWYRQSLGQGPEFLIYFQGTGAADDSGLPNDRFFAVRPEGSVSTLKIQRTERGDSAVYLCASSLTGTSGISNRDTQYFGPGTRLTVL.

The chain carries TRBV9 and TRBJ1-2, with TRBD1 as a possible D gene (5 bases). CDR1 and CDR2 from the germline V gene are SGDLS and YYNGEE. Trimming took off 0 bases at V and 8 bases at J, with 17 bases between the two ends. This CDR3 is 15 amino acids long. The CDR3 loop reads CASSVGVRGVEGYTF. The CDR3 DNA reads as TGTGCCAGCAGCGTAGGGGTACGGGGGGTCGAAGGCTACACCTTC.